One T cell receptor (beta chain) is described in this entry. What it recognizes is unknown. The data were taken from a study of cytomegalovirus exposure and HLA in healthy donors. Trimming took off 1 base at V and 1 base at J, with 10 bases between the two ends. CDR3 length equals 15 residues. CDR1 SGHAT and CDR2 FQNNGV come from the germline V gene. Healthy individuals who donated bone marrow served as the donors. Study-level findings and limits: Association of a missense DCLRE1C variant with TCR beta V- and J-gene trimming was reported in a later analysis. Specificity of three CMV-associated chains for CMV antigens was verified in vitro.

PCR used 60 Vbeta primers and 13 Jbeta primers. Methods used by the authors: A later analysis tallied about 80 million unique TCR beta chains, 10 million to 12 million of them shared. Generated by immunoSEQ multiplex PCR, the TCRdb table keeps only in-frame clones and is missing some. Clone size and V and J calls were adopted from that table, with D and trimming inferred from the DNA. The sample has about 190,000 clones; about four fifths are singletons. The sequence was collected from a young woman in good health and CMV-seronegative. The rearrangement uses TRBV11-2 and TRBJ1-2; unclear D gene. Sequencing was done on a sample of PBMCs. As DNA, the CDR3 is TGTGCCAGCAGCTTAGGACTCGCGGGTAACTATGGCTACACCTTC. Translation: CASSLGLAGNYGYTF.